This passage covers 20 T cell receptor beta chains from one sample sequenced in a study of T-cell reconstitution after alpha-beta-depleted transplantation in children. A TCRbeta library incorporating unique molecular identifiers was prepared. Each CDR3 protein gets one entry after TCRdb re-called the PCR reads with MiXCR. The profile shows nearly 400,000 distinct CDR3 sequences, around 21% of them singletons. The sequences come from PBMCs from the stem cell graft donor, collected from the stem cell graft. These receptors were taken from a human donor who donated a stem cell graft to a child with acute myeloid leukemia.

This clonotype was counted at least ten times. In DNA, the CDR3 is TGCGCCAGCAGTGAAAAGCGAAGGTCCGTCGATGAGCAGTTCTTC. Its translation: CASSEKRRSVDEQFF. This chain connects TRBV10-1 to TRBJ2-1; no definite D call. Trimming took off 3 bases at V and 8 bases at J, with 17 bases between the two ends. This CDR3 has 15 amino acids. Germline values: CDR1 WNHNN, CDR2 SYGVQD (reference sequence).

The V call is TRBV5-1, the J call TRBJ1-2, with D tentatively TRBD1 (6 bases). The CDR3 covers 16 residues. The germline V and J ends were trimmed by 3 bases and 8 bases, with 23 bases remaining between them. Germline V gives CDR1 SGHRS, CDR2 YFSETQ. The CDR3 loop reads CASSSNPGDPSRGYTF. As DNA, the CDR3 is TGCGCCAGCAGCTCCAATCCAGGGGATCCCTCGCGAGGCTACACCTTC.

The sample holds a few counts of this clonotype. The chain recombines TRBV6-5 with TRBJ2-7, with D tentatively TRBD1 (6 bases). Germline values: CDR1 MNHEY, CDR2 SVGAGI. This CDR3 has 15 amino acids. V gave up 0 bases and J gave up 1 base, with 10 bases separating them. CDR3 DNA sequence: TGTGCCAGCAGTTACTCCCAGACAGGTTCCTACGAGCAGTACTTC. This sequence encodes CASSYSQTGSYEQYF.

This chain connects TRBV4-3 to TRBJ2-1, with D hard to call. Germline CDR1 LGHNA, CDR2 YSLEER. V was clipped by 4 bases and J by 5 bases, with 18 bases between them. The CDR3 length is 16 residues. The CDR3 DNA is TGCGCCAGCAGCCCGAACCAACAGAGGCCACACAATGAGCAGTTCTTC. This gives the protein CASSPNQQRPHNEQFF.

This clonotype has more than one count but fewer than ten. The rearrangement uses TRBV6-5 and TRBJ2-3; D is perhaps TRBD1 (6 bases). Germline assignment: CDR1 MNHEY and CDR2 SVGAGI. There are 13 residues in the CDR3. Trimming took 1 base from V and 5 from J, leaving 7 bases between them. The CDR3 protein is CASSYYREDTQYF. The CDR3 nucleotides are TGTGCCAGCAGTTACTACAGGGAAGATACGCAGTATTTT.

This clonotype was detected only a few times. V is TRBV4-1 and J is TRBJ2-1, with 8 nucleotides matching TRBD2. The CDR3 loop spans 16 amino acids. V trimming: 4 bases; J trimming: 2 bases; junction bases outside the gene matches: 7. The germline gives CDR1 MGHRA, CDR2 YSYEKL. The CDR3 DNA reads TGCGCCAGCAGCCCCCTTCAGGGACTAGCCTACAATGAGCAGTTCTTC. Encoded protein: CASSPLQGLAYNEQFF.

This chain links TRBV20-1 with TRBJ2-4, with TRBD2 matching 14 bases. The germline gives CDR1 DFQATT, CDR2 SNEGSKA (reference sequence). The CDR3 extends over 18 amino acids. The ends lost 6 bases at V and 0 bases at J; junction bases unmatched: 10. For the CDR3, the DNA is TGCAGTGCCACCGGGACTAGCGGGAGCGCGCTAGCCAAAAACATTCAGTACTTC. It encodes CSATGTSGSALAKNIQYF.

This clonotype came up a few times. V gene TRBV5-1 combines with J gene TRBJ2-7; tentatively, D is TRBD1 or TRBD2 (5 bases each). CDR3 length: 15 amino acids. The germline gives CDR1 SGHRS, CDR2 YFSETQ. V was shortened by 3 bases and J by 7 bases, with 20 bases between the two germline ends. The CDR3 region has the DNA TGCGCCAGCAGCTGGCCCGGGACCAGCCTACGAGAGCAGTACTTC. Its protein product is CASSWPGTSLREQYF.

This clonotype has ten or more counts. V gene TRBV20-1 combines with J gene TRBJ2-7; no firm D call. The CDR3 totals 17 residues. The germline V gene has CDR1 DFQATT and CDR2 SNEGSKA (reference sequence). Trimming left V 0 bases short and J 0 bases short, with 18 bases between. The CDR3 region has the DNA TGCAGTGCTAGAGATCGATTAACAGACGTCGTCTCCTACGAGCAGTACTTC. Encoded protein: CSARDRLTDVVSYEQYF.

Regarding this clonotype: A much larger clone differs by one base, so this may be a read error. CDR3 sequence: CSAPGLAGEETQYF. The CDR3 region has the DNA TGCAGTGCCCCGGGACTAGCGGGAGAAGAGACCCAGTACTTC. The rearrangement uses TRBV20-1 and TRBJ2-5; 14 positions match TRBD2. Germline V gene lookup returns CDR1 DFQATT and CDR2 SNEGSKA (reference sequence). CDR3 size: 14 residues. V shed 6 bases and J 3 bases; nucleotides not matched to a gene: 3.

This chain connects TRBV12-3 or TRBV12-4 to TRBJ2-3, with D possibly being TRBD2 (5 bases). CDR3 length: 13 residues. V was cut by 5 bases and J by 2 bases, with 8 bases left in between. CDR3 bases: TGTGCCAGCAGTGGACTCCCCACAGATACGCAGTATTTT. Translation: CASSGLPTDTQYF.

This clonotype was detected ten times or more. V is TRBV20-1 and J is TRBJ2-5, with D perhaps matching TRBD2 (6 bases). Trimming pared 2 bases from V and 1 base from J, leaving 8 bases between. CDR3 size: 13 residues. CDR1 and CDR2 from the germline V gene are DFQATT and SNEGSKA (reference sequence). The CDR3 DNA reads as TGCAGTGCTAGACGTAGCGGCCAAGAGACCCAGTACTTC. It encodes CSARRSGQETQYF.

The V gene is TRBV20-1, the J gene TRBJ2-3; tentatively, D is TRBD2 (6 bases). Germline CDR1 DFQATT, CDR2 SNEGSKA (reference sequence). V shed 4 bases and J shed 0 bases, with 17 bases lying between them. There are 16 residues in the CDR3. The CDR3 sequence: CSAITLTSTSTDTQYF. In nucleotides, the CDR3 is TGCAGTGCTATTACCCTAACTAGCACTAGCACAGATACGCAGTATTTT.

The chain joins TRBV5-1 to TRBJ1-2; possibly TRBD1 for D (6 bases). The CDR3 is 15 residues long. In germline, CDR1 is SGHRS, CDR2 YFSETQ. V gave up 4 bases and J gave up 8 bases, with 21 bases separating them. CDR3 residues: CASSPTGHSRWGYTF. The DNA of the CDR3 is TGCGCCAGCAGCCCTACGGGACACTCACGGTGGGGCTACACCTTC.

A few counts support this clonotype. The V gene is TRBV14, the J gene TRBJ2-1; no clear D gene. Deletions cut 1 base from V and 0 bases from J, with 7 bases between. CDR1 SGHDN and CDR2 FVKESK come from the germline V gene. The CDR3 covers 15 residues. As DNA, the CDR3 is TGTGCCAGCAGCCAAGGACACCCCTCCTACAATGAGCAGTTCTTC. Protein: CASSQGHPSYNEQFF. The whole variable domain, remainder taken from reference TRBV14 and TRBJ2-1, is EAGVTQFPSHSVIEKGQTVTLRCDPISGHDNLYWYRRVMGKEIKFLLHFVKESKQDESGMPNNRFLAERTGGTYSTLKVQPAELEDSGVYFCASSQGHPSYNEQFFGPGTRLTVL.

The chain is built from TRBV9 and TRBJ2-1; D gene unclear. Trimming removed 0 bases at V and 3 bases at J, with 13 bases between. The germline V gene encodes CDR1 SGDLS and CDR2 YYNGEE. The CDR3 length is 16 residues. CDR3 amino acids: CASSVDPRLDYNEQFF. CDR3 nucleotides: TGTGCCAGCAGCGTAGACCCTAGACTCGACTACAATGAGCAGTTCTTC.

The chain couples TRBV9 to TRBJ2-3; D is undetermined. This CDR3 comprises 13 residues. Trimming took 0 bases from V and 4 from J, leaving 6 bases between them. Germline V lookup: CDR1 SGDLS, CDR2 YYNGEE. The CDR3 nucleotides are TGTGCCAGCAGCGTAGCGCTAGCAGATACGCAGTATTTT. This encodes CASSVALADTQYF. Full variable domain (remainder filled in from reference TRBV9 and TRBJ2-3): DSGVTQTPKHLITATGQRVTLRCSPRSGDLSVYWYQQSLDQGLQFLIQYYNGEERAKGNILERFSAQQFPDLHSELNLSSLELGDSALYFCASSVALADTQYFGPGTRLTVL.

This clonotype occurred a few times. The chain links TRBV12-3 or TRBV12-4 to TRBJ1-1; D remains unclear. CDR3 length equals 14 residues. V was shortened by 3 bases and J by 0 bases, with 8 bases between the two germline ends. The CDR3 nucleotides are TGTGCCAGCAGTTTGGGGAACATGAACACTGAAGCTTTCTTT. This sequence encodes CASSLGNMNTEAFF.

There are a few counts of this clonotype. The chain recombines TRBV29-1 with TRBJ2-1; tentatively, D is TRBD1 or TRBD2 (5 bases each). Trimming took 4 bases from V and 0 from J, leaving 13 bases between them. Germline loops: CDR1 SQVTM, CDR2 ANQGSEA. This CDR3 is built from 15 residues. The CDR3 region is CSVVRGGISYNEQFF. The CDR3 nucleotides read TGCAGCGTTGTTCGGGGCGGCATCTCCTACAATGAGCAGTTCTTC.

This chain joins TRBV3-1 and TRBJ2-3, with 11 positions matching TRBD1. The CDR3 length is 19 residues. Germline CDR1 reads LGHDT; CDR2 reads YNNKEL (reference sequence). V was clipped by 11 bases and J by 1 base; unmatched bases: 20. CDR3 nucleotides: TGTGCCTCCCAAGGAGTCTGGACAGGGGGCGTCAGCGGCACAGATACGCAGTATTTT. This encodes CASQGVWTGGVSGTDTQYF.